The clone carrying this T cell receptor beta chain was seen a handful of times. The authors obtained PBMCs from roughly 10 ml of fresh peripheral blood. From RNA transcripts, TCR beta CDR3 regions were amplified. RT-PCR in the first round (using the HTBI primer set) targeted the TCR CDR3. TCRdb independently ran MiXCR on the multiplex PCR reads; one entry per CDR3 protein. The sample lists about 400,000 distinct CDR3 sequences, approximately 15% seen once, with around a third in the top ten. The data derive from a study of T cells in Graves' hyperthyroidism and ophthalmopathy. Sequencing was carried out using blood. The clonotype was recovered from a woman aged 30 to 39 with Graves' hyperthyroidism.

This CDR3 reads CATSDSLTVSESQPQHF. The DNA for the CDR3 is TGTGCCACCAGTGATTCATTGACAGTCTCGGAAAGTCAGCCCCAGCATTTT. The chain recombines TRBV24-1 with TRBJ1-5, with a possible D match to TRBD1 (5 bases). Germline loops: CDR1 KGHDR, CDR2 SFDVKD. The CDR3 length is 17 residues. V shed 2 bases and J shed 6 bases, with 19 bases lying between them.